This TCR beta chain originates from a study of circulating CD8 cells and anti-PD-1 response in melanoma. CDR1 and CDR2 from the germline V gene are MDHEN and SYDVKM. This CDR3 is 13 amino acids long. Trimming left V 2 bases short and J 6 bases short, with 10 bases between. Four subsets defined by PD-1 and/or TIGIT were sorted from live CD3+CD8+TCRalphabeta+ cells. Within the sample, this clonotype is medium-sized. Using approximately 16 ng of total RNA, TCR libraries were made with the QIAseq Immune Repertoire TCR panel. One entry per CDR3 protein results from TCRdb running MiXCR on the reads. The table records 1,200 or so distinct CDR3 sequences, roughly 6.2% of them present only once.

The input for sequencing was CD8+ T cells from PBMCs, taken at baseline or after one month of anti-PD-1 therapy (not recorded which). The TCR was taken from a human donor with melanoma. The chain carries TRBV28 and TRBJ2-5, with no clear D. As DNA, the CDR3 is TGTGCCAGCAGTTTAAACCTATCTCAGACCCAGTACTTC. Translation gives CASSLNLSQTQYF.